Presented here are 16 T cell receptor beta chains from one specimen sequenced in a study of shared clonotypes between healthy human individuals. Profiling relied on immunoSEQ multiplex PCR, and the TCRdb table lists in-frame clones only, not all of them. The sample records under 2,500,000 clones, more than 90% being singletons. The sequencing sample was made of naive CD4+ T cells sorted from blood. Subset meaning: CD45RA+ positively selected. These receptors came from a man aged 18 to 30 in good health.

In regard to this clone: Other DNA sequences in this specimen translate into the identical CDR3. The chain is built from TRBV5-1 and TRBJ2-5; D gene unclear. Germline loops: CDR1 SGHRS, CDR2 YFSETQ. The germline V and J ends were trimmed by 0 bases and 3 bases, with 6 bases remaining between them. This CDR3 spans 13 amino acids. CDR3 region: CASSLVPEETQYF. DNA for the CDR3: TGCGCCAGCAGCTTGGTGCCAGAAGAGACCCAGTACTTC.

The V gene is TRBV7-3, the J gene TRBJ2-3; TRBD1 matches 10 bases. V lost 6 bases, J lost 1 base, and 7 bases stayed unmatched. Germline lookup yields CDR1 SGHTA and CDR2 FQGTGA. The CDR3 is 16 amino acids. CDR3 sequence (DNA): TGTGCCAGCAGTCGGACAGGGGGAGATCGCACAGATACGCAGTATTTT. Amino acids: CASSRTGGDRTDTQYF.

The V call is TRBV6-5, the J call TRBJ2-5; D possibly uses TRBD1 or TRBD2 (5 bases each). The V and J ends lost 6 bases and 4 bases respectively, with 18 bases between them. The CDR3 runs 15 residues. Per germline, CDR1 MNHEY and CDR2 SVGAGI. The CDR3 coding sequence is TGTGCCAGCAGCCGGGACCTGTTTTTAGGAGAGACCCAGTACTTC. It yields the protein CASSRDLFLGETQYF.

This clone occurred once. This chain links TRBV7-9 with TRBJ2-7; D gene unclear. The V end lost 0 bases, the J end lost 6 bases, and 6 bases lay between the germline ends. There are 12 residues in the CDR3. Per germline, CDR1 SEHNR and CDR2 FQNEAQ (reference sequence). The CDR3 loop is CASSLASGEQYF. In DNA form, the CDR3 reads TGTGCCAGCAGCTTAGCAAGTGGCGAGCAGTACTTC.

The genes are TRBV30 and TRBJ2-3; D ambiguous. Between the trimmed V and J ends, which lost 1 base and 3 bases, there was a span of 11 bases. The CDR3 loop spans 14 amino acids. Germline values: CDR1 GTSNPN, CDR2 SVGIG (reference sequence). In DNA form, the CDR3 reads TGTGCCTGGAGTGCTCTTGTGGGAACAGATACGCAGTATTTT. Its translation is CAWSALVGTDTQYF.

This clone was seen just once. This chain joins TRBV19 and TRBJ1-2; TRBD1 agrees at 12 bases. The germline gives CDR1 LNHDA, CDR2 SQIVND (reference sequence). Trimming cost V 5 bases and J 2 bases; bases outside gene matches: 3. The CDR3 has 15 amino acids. CDR3 protein: CASSPGQGANYGYTF. CDR3 nucleotides: TGTGCCAGTAGTCCGGGACAGGGGGCGAACTATGGCTACACCTTC.

The chain couples TRBV15 to TRBJ1-3; D not certain. Per the germline V gene, CDR1 is LNHNV and CDR2 is YYDKDF (reference sequence). This CDR3 is 16 amino acids long. Trimming removed 1 base from V and 0 bases from J, with 10 bases in between. The DNA for the CDR3 is TGTGCCACCAGCAGAGGCCCTCGAGGCTCTGGAAACACCATATATTTT. This codes for CATSRGPRGSGNTIYF. Combining the CDR3 with reference TRBV15 and TRBJ1-3 gives the whole variable domain DAMVIQNPRYQVTQFGKPVTLSCSQTLNHNVMYWYQQKSSQAPKLLFHYYDKDFNNEADTPDNFQSRRPNTSFCFLDIRSPGLGDTAMYLCATSRGPRGSGNTIYFGEGSWLTVV.

This chain uses TRBV6-5 with TRBJ2-3; D gene uncertain. The germline CDR1 and CDR2 sequences are MNHEY and SVGAGI. There are 15 residues in the CDR3. Trimming stripped 0 bases from V and 4 bases from J, with 11 bases between. CDR3 sequence (DNA): TGTGCCAGCAGTTACTCGGGTCCGGGCGCAGATACGCAGTATTTT. Translating gives CASSYSGPGADTQYF.

In the case of this clone: The same CDR3 is also encoded by other DNA sequences in this sample. V and J are TRBV6-6 and TRBJ1-6; the D is unclear. CDR3 length equals 12 residues. The V end lost 5 bases, the J end lost 7 bases, and 6 bases lay between the germline ends. The germline V gene encodes CDR1 MNHNY and CDR2 SVGAGI (reference sequence). CDR3 amino acids: CASSPGNSPLHF. The CDR3 DNA reads as TGTGCCAGCAGTCCGGGGAATTCACCCCTCCACTTT.

CDR3 region: CSVEGGQGDPYTEAFF. The CDR3, as DNA: TGCAGCGTTGAAGGGGGACAGGGGGATCCTTACACTGAAGCTTTCTTT. V and J are TRBV29-1 and TRBJ1-1; 11 bases are shared with TRBD1. V lost 1 base, J lost 3 bases, and 7 bases stayed unmatched. The CDR3 has 16 residues. CDR1 and CDR2 (germline): SQVTM, ANQGSEA.

This chain joins TRBV30 and TRBJ2-7; 13 positions agree with TRBD2. The V segment lost 2 bases and the J segment 7 bases; nucleotides outside the gene matches: 8. The CDR3 sequence is 15 residues long. Germline assignment: CDR1 GTSNPN and CDR2 SVGIG (reference sequence). Here the CDR3 DNA reads TGTGCCTGGAGTCCTGGACTAGCGGGAGTAGGAGAGCAGTACTTC. Protein product: CAWSPGLAGVGEQYF.

To note about this clone: In the same sample, other DNA sequences code for this CDR3. CDR3 residues: CAWAGGDNQPQHF. CDR3 coding DNA: TGTGCCTGGGCGGGGGGGGACAATCAGCCCCAGCATTTT. This sequence joins TRBV30 and TRBJ1-5; tentative D call: TRBD1 (5 bases). The length of the CDR3 is 13 residues. Germline CDR1 reads GTSNPN; CDR2 reads SVGIG (reference sequence). The ends were cut back, 5 bases at V and 3 bases at J, with 11 bases in the middle.

This clone was observed once. V is TRBV2 and J is TRBJ2-2, with TRBD2 identical over 10 bases. The CDR3 runs to 15 residues. With V trimmed by 7 bases and J by 6 bases, 8 bases remained unmatched. In germline, CDR1 is SNHLY, CDR2 FYNNEI. CDR3: CASKDASGGPGELFF. CDR3 sequence (DNA): TGTGCCAGCAAGGACGCTAGCGGGGGTCCCGGGGAGCTGTTTTTT.

Comments on this clone: Other DNA sequences in this sample translate to the same CDR3. This sequence joins TRBV19 and TRBJ1-2, with TRBD1 matching over 10 bases. Germline lookup yields CDR1 LNHDA and CDR2 SQIVND (reference sequence). Trimming cost V 3 bases and J 5 bases; bases outside gene matches: 3. The CDR3 totals 14 residues. CDR3 in amino acids: CASSIPGQGYGYTF. For the CDR3, the DNA is TGTGCCAGTAGTATCCCGGGACAGGGGTATGGCTACACCTTC.

This sequence joins TRBV5-4 and TRBJ2-5; TRBD1 might be the D (5 bases). The length of the CDR3 is 14 residues. V shed 0 bases and J shed 3 bases, with 9 bases lying between them. Per the germline V gene, CDR1 is SGHNT and CDR2 is YYREEE (reference sequence). CDR3 sequence reads: CASSLGQLKETQYF. CDR3 DNA sequence: TGTGCCAGCAGCTTGGGACAGTTGAAAGAGACCCAGTACTTC. Filled out from reference TRBV5-4 and TRBJ2-5, the complete variable domain reads ETGVTQSPTHLIKTRGQQVTLRCSSQSGHNTVSWYQQALGQGPQFIFQYYREEENGRGNFPPRFSGLQFPNYSSELNVNALELDDSALYLCASSLGQLKETQYFGPGTRLLVL.

The chain has TRBV7-2 and TRBJ2-2; 7 positions agree with TRBD2. The J segment lost 0 bases and the V segment lost 4 bases, leaving 8 bases of the junction unmatched. This CDR3 is 17 amino acids long. Germline CDR1 SGHTA, CDR2 FQGNSA. The CDR3 DNA reads as TGTGCCAGCAGCTCAGGAACGGGGGGACCGAACACCGGGGAGCTGTTTTTT. Residues: CASSSGTGGPNTGELFF.